What follows describes a single TCR beta chain. Its antigen is as yet unknown. The data were obtained in a study of CD8 T cells in ankylosing spondylitis. General study points: From matched ankylosing spondylitis synovial fluid, disease-linked clones were reportedly recovered at significantly enriched levels.

Between the trimmed V and J ends, which lost 7 bases and 0 bases, there was a span of 10 bases. The CDR3 runs 14 residues. The germline V gene has CDR1 MDHEN and CDR2 SYDVKM. The TCR beta libraries were generated through quantitative 5'-RACE incorporating molecular barcodes. TCRdb re-derived calls from the 5' RACE reads in MiXCR, one entry per CDR3 protein. The sample has 300,000 to 400,000 distinct CDR3 sequences, around 10% seen once. Input material: blood, either unsorted or a sorted T cell fraction (not recorded which). J is TRBJ1-5 and V is TRBV28, with D possibly matching TRBD1 (5 bases). This receptor was identified in a female donor with ankylosing spondylitis or in good health (not recorded which). The CDR3 protein is CASTLQVSNQPQHF. As DNA, the CDR3 is TGTGCCAGCACCTTACAGGTTAGCAATCAGCCCCAGCATTTT.